What follows are 24 T cell receptor beta chains derived from one specimen sequenced in a study of CXCR3-negative and CXCR3-positive naive CD8 T cells. General study points: Researchers report that CXCR3-positive naive cells carry more hydrophobic TRB CDR3s than CXCR3-negative naive cells.

For these receptors, no antigen is known. Libraries of TRB cDNA were made by 5' RACE and carried UMIs. TCRdb re-called the 5' RACE reads, yielding one record per CDR3 amino acid sequence without DNA. Its table lists 50,000 to 70,000 distinct CDR3 sequences. The sample was naive CXCR3+ CD8+ T cells from blood. Subset described: CD45RO-CCR7+CD27+CD95- naive CD8+ T cells expressing CXCR3 (TNR3+). All receptors derive from a human donor in good health. Some clones in this sample may be carry-over from other donors' samples.

The chain links TRBV7-2 to TRBJ1-5; the D call of TRBD1 rests on TCRdb alone, since no DNA is present to check it. The CDR3 is made up of 15 amino acids. Per germline, CDR1 SGHTA and CDR2 FQGNSA. CDR3 loop: CASSFAGTPNQPQHF.

V usage is TRBV7-2 and J usage is TRBJ1-1; absent DNA, TCRdb's TRBD1 call cannot be checked. In germline, CDR1 is SGHTA, CDR2 FQGNSA. The CDR3 spans 15 residues. The CDR3 protein is CASSLNRGLGTEAFF.

The chain is built from TRBV7-9 and TRBJ2-5; TCRdb picks TRBD2, but there is no DNA to check that call. Germline V gene sequence: CDR1 SEHNR, CDR2 FQNEAQ (reference sequence). The CDR3 loop spans 14 amino acids. This CDR3 reads CASSVRLVPETQYF.

The chain has TRBV12-3 or TRBV12-4 and TRBJ2-7; the TCRdb D gene call, TRBD2, has no DNA to confirm it. The CDR3 loop spans 13 amino acids. The CDR3 sequence: CASNSDRSYEQYF.

The chain is built from TRBV12-3 or TRBV12-4 and TRBJ2-7; there is no DNA to check the TCRdb D call of TRBD1. This CDR3 contains 16 residues. This chain's CDR3 is CASTFGAGVRPYEQYF.

The V gene is TRBV12-3 or TRBV12-4, the J gene TRBJ1-1. This CDR3 region has 13 residues. The CDR3 sequence is CASSGSPRGEAFF.

The rearrangement links TRBV12-3 or TRBV12-4 to TRBJ1-4. The CDR3 spans 11 residues. The CDR3 protein is CASSLSRELFF.

This sequence joins TRBV7-9 and TRBJ2-3; TCRdb picks TRBD1, but there is no DNA to check that call. CDR3 length: 16 amino acids. Germline-derived CDR1 and CDR2 are SEHNR and FQNEAQ (reference sequence). CDR3 sequence: CASSPQGGPFTDTQYF.

The V gene is TRBV7-8, the J gene TRBJ2-7; TCRdb's D call of TRBD1 is untestable without DNA. The CDR3 totals 11 residues. CDR1 is SGHVS and CDR2 is FQNEAQ in the germline V gene. The CDR3 spells CASRTGNEQYF.

The chain employs TRBV6-2 or TRBV6-3 and TRBJ2-7; TCRdb's D gene call, TRBD1, goes unchecked for lack of DNA. Per germline, CDR1 MNHEY and CDR2 SVGEGT. CDR3 length equals 16 residues. The CDR3 protein is CASSTQRGPPSYEQYF.

V is TRBV28 and J is TRBJ2-1; the TCRdb call, TRBD2, lacks DNA for checking. Germline-derived CDR1 and CDR2 are MDHEN and SYDVKM. The CDR3 contains 17 residues. Here the CDR3 reads CASSLPLGVIRYNEQFF.

The chain links TRBV20-1 to TRBJ1-2; the TRBD1 assignment by TCRdb is unverifiable without DNA. Germline CDR1 and CDR2: DFQATT and SNEGSKA (reference sequence). The CDR3 length is 16 residues. CDR3 protein: CSASEPRAGLSYGYTF.

The rearrangement links TRBV11-3 to TRBJ2-7; no DNA is available, so the TRBD2 call from TCRdb remains unchecked. The CDR3 totals 15 residues. Per germline, CDR1 SGHNT and CDR2 YENEEA. The CDR3 protein is CASSLGRGSSYEQYF. Combining the CDR3 with reference TRBV11-3 and TRBJ2-7 gives the whole variable domain EAGVVQSPRYKIIEKKQPVAFWCNPISGHNTLYWYLQNLGQGPELLIRYENEEAVDDSQLPKDRFSAERLKGVDSTLKIQPAELGDSAVYLCASSLGRGSSYEQYFGPGTRLTVT.

The genes are TRBV6-6 and TRBJ2-7; TCRdb picks TRBD1, but there is no DNA to check that call. The CDR3 is 14 amino acids. Germline CDR1 is MNHNY and CDR2 is SVGAGI (reference sequence). The CDR3 reads CASTPREVYHEQYF.

The chain employs TRBV4-3 and TRBJ2-1. The CDR3 consists of 16 residues. Per the germline V gene, CDR1 is LGHNA and CDR2 is YSLEER. The CDR3 protein is CASSQDRGAPYNEQFF.

The chain carries TRBV28 and TRBJ1-4. The germline CDR1 and CDR2 sequences are MDHEN and SYDVKM. The CDR3 contains 15 residues. The chain's CDR3 is CASSFLGGTNEKLFF.

The V gene is TRBV2, the J gene TRBJ2-2; TCRdb names TRBD2, which stays unverified in the absence of DNA. The germline gives CDR1 SNHLY, CDR2 FYNNEI. The CDR3 is 15 residues long. This CDR3 is CASSDGLEEVGELFF. The variable domain in full, with the rest retrieved from reference TRBV2 and TRBJ2-2, is EPEVTQTPSHQVTQMGQEVILRCVPISNHLYFYWYRQILGQKVEFLVSFYNNEISEKSEIFDDQFSVERPDGSNFTLKIRSTKLEDSAMYFCASSDGLEEVGELFFGEGSRLTVL.

The chain joins TRBV29-1 to TRBJ1-3. This CDR3 is built from 14 residues. Germline loops: CDR1 SQVTM, CDR2 ANQGSEA. CDR3 region: CSVVGRHSGNTIYF. Full variable domain (missing parts from reference TRBV29-1 and TRBJ1-3): SAVISQKPSRDICQRGTSLTIQCQVDSQVTMMFWYRQQPGQSLTLIATANQGSEATYESGFVIDKFPISRPNLTFSTLTVSNMSPEDSSIYLCSVVGRHSGNTIYFGEGSWLTVV.

The CDR3 region is CSVEPADSNTGELFF. The chain has TRBV29-1 and TRBJ2-2; TCRdb's assignment of TRBD1 cannot be checked, as there is no DNA. This CDR3 has 15 residues. The germline V gene has CDR1 SQVTM and CDR2 ANQGSEA.

The J gene is TRBJ1-5, the V gene TRBV3-1. The CDR3 runs 15 residues. Germline CDR1 and CDR2: LGHDT and YNNKEL (reference sequence). This chain's CDR3 is CASSQDLRNNQPQHF. Full variable domain (missing parts from reference TRBV3-1 and TRBJ1-5): DTAVSQTPKYLVTQMGNDKSIKCEQNLGHDTMYWYKQDSKKFLKIMFSYNNKELIINETVPNRFSPKSPDKAHLNLHINSLELGDSAVYFCASSQDLRNNQPQHFGDGTRLSIL.

This chain joins TRBV20-1 and TRBJ1-1. The CDR3 has 15 residues. Germline CDR1 is DFQATT and CDR2 is SNEGSKA (reference sequence). The CDR3 sequence: CSAPGVGQRRTEAFF.

The chain carries TRBV7-3 and TRBJ2-3; checking the TCRdb D call of TRBD1 is not possible without DNA. Germline V lookup: CDR1 SGHTA, CDR2 FQGTGA. CDR3 length: 14 amino acids. The CDR3 here is CASSSSGGGDTQYF.

The chain joins TRBV18 to TRBJ2-7; checking the TCRdb D call of TRBD1 is not possible without DNA. This CDR3 spans 16 amino acids. Germline CDR1 reads KGHSH; CDR2 reads LQKENI. CDR3 in amino acids: CASSPPSTRDNYEQYF.

The V gene is TRBV11-2, the J gene TRBJ2-7; lacking DNA, the TRBD2 call made by TCRdb goes unchecked. The CDR3 loop spans 14 amino acids. CDR1 is SGHAT and CDR2 is FQNNGV in the germline V gene. This chain's CDR3 is CASSYGTQGYEQYF.